The 30 T cell receptor beta chains reported below all come from one sample, sequenced in a study of T cell clonotyping in hematopoietic cell transplantation. Assay used: immunoSEQ multiplex PCR; TCRdb lists only in-frame clones, some missing. The sample lists 30,000 to 45,000 clones, approximately 88% seen once, with approximately 2% in the top ten. Material for sequencing was peripheral blood mononuclear cells. The receptor set was obtained from a woman between 35 and 50 years old in good health. Some clones in this sample may be carry-over from other donors' samples.

The CDR3 DNA reads TGTGCCAGCAGCATGACAGGGGATCTGAACACTGAAGCTTTCTTT. Amino acids: CASSMTGDLNTEAFF. The rearrangement joins TRBV9 to TRBJ1-1, with 8 bases aligning to TRBD1. The ends lost 4 bases at V and 0 bases at J; junction bases unmatched: 5. The germline V gene encodes CDR1 SGDLS and CDR2 YYNGEE. The CDR3 consists of 15 residues.

The chain combines TRBV5-1 with TRBJ2-7; D call uncertain. Germline V CDR1 and CDR2: SGHRS, YFSETQ. Trimming cost V 0 bases and J 6 bases, with 7 bases left between them. This CDR3 comprises 12 residues. CDR3 region: CASSLAAAEQYF. Here the CDR3 DNA reads TGCGCCAGCAGCTTGGCAGCTGCCGAGCAGTACTTC.

V is TRBV30 and J is TRBJ2-7; D remains unclear. The ends were cut back, 1 base at V and 0 bases at J, with 13 bases in the middle. Germline CDR1 and CDR2: GTSNPN and SVGIG (reference sequence). The CDR3 runs 15 residues. The CDR3, as DNA: TGTGCCTGGAGTGACGGCGGCCCGTACTCCTACGAGCAGTACTTC. This sequence encodes CAWSDGGPYSYEQYF.

This chain joins TRBV6-5 and TRBJ2-3; TRBD2 matches at 9 bases. V lost 6 bases, J lost 2 bases, and 6 bases stayed unmatched. The CDR3 runs 15 residues. Per germline, CDR1 MNHEY and CDR2 SVGAGI. The CDR3 reads CASSRSSGTTDTQYF. CDR3 DNA: TGTGCCAGCAGCAGGTCTAGCGGGACCACAGATACGCAGTATTTT.

In this sample, this clone turned up once. A junction end diverges from the germline sequence, so it may reflect a read error. The CDR3 is CAWSSGLDREYNF. CDR3 bases: TGTGCCTGGAGCTCGGGTTTGGACAGGGAGTATAACTTC. The gene calls are TRBV30 and TRBJ2-7; 8 bases fit TRBD1. This CDR3 comprises 13 residues. Germline CDR1 is GTSNPN and CDR2 is SVGIG (reference sequence).

The rearrangement uses TRBV6-6 and TRBJ2-1, with 9 bases lining up with TRBD2. CDR3 size: 15 residues. CDR1 is MNHNY, CDR2 SVGAGI, per germline (reference sequence). V lost 0 bases, J lost 5 bases, and 2 bases stayed unmatched. CDR3 sequence: CASSYSASGNNEQFF. Here the CDR3 DNA reads TGTGCCAGCAGTTACTCGGCTAGCGGGAACAATGAGCAGTTCTTC.

This clone came up once. The rearrangement joins TRBV25-1 to TRBJ2-7, with 13 bases identical to TRBD2. With V trimmed by 6 bases and J by 4 bases, 12 bases remained unmatched. CDR1 MGHDK and CDR2 SYGVNS come from the germline V gene. The CDR3 covers 17 residues. CDR3 protein: CASRGLAGPQTAYEQYF. The CDR3 DNA follows: TGTGCCAGCAGGGGACTAGCGGGACCACAAACGGCGTACGAGCAGTACTTC.

The CDR3 region has the DNA TGTGCCAGCAGCTTAGCGGACACAGATACGCAGTATTTT. Amino acid sequence: CASSLADTDTQYF. This chain links TRBV11-3 with TRBJ2-3, with D uncertain. Germline CDR1 and CDR2: SGHNT and YENEEA. V was pared by 1 base and J by 2 bases, with 4 bases between. The length of the CDR3 is 13 residues. The full variable domain, its missing parts supplied by reference TRBV11-3 and TRBJ2-3, is EAGVVQSPRYKIIEKKQPVAFWCNPISGHNTLYWYLQNLGQGPELLIRYENEEAVDDSQLPKDRFSAERLKGVDSTLKIQPAELGDSAVYLCASSLADTDTQYFGPGTRLTVL.

The V gene is TRBV9, the J gene TRBJ2-5; D unresolved. CDR3 length equals 14 residues. Germline loops: CDR1 SGDLS, CDR2 YYNGEE. Trimming took 0 bases from V and 1 from J, leaving 7 bases between them. The CDR3 loop reads CASSVGPSQETQYF. The CDR3 DNA sequence: TGTGCCAGCAGCGTAGGTCCTAGCCAAGAGACCCAGTACTTC.

The V call is TRBV6-6, the J call TRBJ2-7; D is unclear. This CDR3 has 11 amino acids. The germline V gene encodes CDR1 MNHNY and CDR2 SVGAGI (reference sequence). V dropped 6 bases and J dropped 8 bases, with 11 bases sitting between them. CDR3 DNA: TGTGCCAGCAGCACCACTTTGCAGCAGTACTTC. Amino acid sequence: CASSTTLQQYF.

The gene calls are TRBV19 and TRBJ1-2; TRBD1 agrees at 7 bases. Looked up from germline, CDR1 is LNHDA and CDR2 is SQIVND (reference sequence). V shed 0 bases and J 8 bases; nucleotides not matched to a gene: 6. The CDR3 covers 14 residues. The DNA for the CDR3 is TGTGCCAGTAGTATAGAGGCCAGGACAGGAGGCTACACCTTC. Translating it yields CASSIEARTGGYTF. Based on the CDR3 plus reference TRBV19 and TRBJ1-2, the full variable domain is DGGITQSPKYLFRKEGQNVTLSCEQNLNHDAMYWYRQDPGQGLRLIYYSQIVNDFQKGDIAEGYSVSREKKESFPLTVTSAQKNPTAFYLCASSIEARTGGYTFGSGTRLTVV.

This sequence joins TRBV28 and TRBJ2-2; maybe TRBD2 (5 bases). V shed 5 bases and J shed 4 bases, with 14 bases lying between them. CDR1 is MDHEN, CDR2 SYDVKM, per germline. The CDR3 consists of 15 residues. CDR3 protein: CASSPLDEGTGELFF. As DNA, the CDR3 is TGTGCCAGCAGTCCACTAGATGAGGGCACCGGGGAGCTGTTTTTT.

This chain links TRBV4-1 with TRBJ2-3; 9 bases are shared with TRBD2. J lost 2 bases, V lost 2 bases, and 5 bases had no gene match. The CDR3 runs 16 residues. The germline V gene has CDR1 MGHRA and CDR2 YSYEKL. CDR3 sequence reads: CASSQLAGTTTDTQYF. The CDR3 region has the DNA TGCGCCAGCAGCCAACTAGCGGGAACCACCACAGATACGCAGTATTTT.

This clone was found a few times. The chain is built from TRBV28 and TRBJ2-1; D call uncertain. Germline values: CDR1 MDHEN, CDR2 SYDVKM. The CDR3 is 10 residues long. V was clipped by 6 bases and J by 4 bases, with 1 base between them. The CDR3 loop reads CASRYNEQFF. The CDR3 coding sequence is TGTGCCAGCAGATACAATGAGCAGTTCTTC.

The chain is built from TRBV4-2 and TRBJ2-2; TRBD1 agrees at 10 bases. This CDR3 has 16 amino acids. Germline CDR1 and CDR2: LGHNA and YNFKEQ. V was pared by 2 bases and J by 1 base, with 1 base of the junction left unmatched. The CDR3 nucleotides are TGTGCCAGCAGCCAACGGACAGGGGGGAACACCGGGGAGCTGTTTTTT. This sequence encodes CASSQRTGGNTGELFF.

The chain recombines TRBV6-1 with TRBJ2-7, with a tentative D call TRBD1 (5 bases). This CDR3 has 14 amino acids. V shed 3 bases and J shed 4 bases, with 13 bases lying between them. The germline V gene encodes CDR1 MNHNS and CDR2 SASEGT. CDR3 bases: TGTGCCAGCAGTGATCAGGGCCTGAAATACGAGCAGTACTTC. Translation: CASSDQGLKYEQYF.

The rearrangement joins TRBV18 to TRBJ1-5; 7 bases align to TRBD1. The CDR3 contains 17 residues. The trim removed 3 bases at V and 0 bases at J, leaving 8 bases unmatched. In germline, CDR1 is KGHSH, CDR2 LQKENI. The CDR3 loop reads CASSPGGTDHSNQPQHF. CDR3 bases: TGTGCCAGCTCACCGGGCGGGACAGATCATAGCAATCAGCCCCAGCATTTT.

This clone was observed a single time. V and J are TRBV6-6 and TRBJ2-5; D may be TRBD1 or TRBD2 (5 bases each). The CDR3 is made up of 14 amino acids. Germline V CDR1 and CDR2: MNHNY, SVGAGI (reference sequence). Trimming pared 0 bases from V and 3 bases from J, leaving 8 bases between. The CDR3 protein is CASSYSMGEETQYF. The DNA of the CDR3 is TGTGCCAGCAGTTACTCGATGGGGGAAGAGACCCAGTACTTC.

V and J are TRBV2 and TRBJ1-1, with 8 bases matching TRBD1. The CDR3 has 14 residues. Germline lookup yields CDR1 SNHLY and CDR2 FYNNEI. The V and J ends lost 7 bases and 1 base, in that order; junction bases with no gene match: 5. The chain's CDR3 is CASNRDRPNTEAFF. CDR3 in DNA: TGTGCCAGCAATCGGGACAGGCCGAACACTGAAGCTTTCTTT.

The CDR3 DNA sequence: TGTGCCAGTAGTATAAGAGCGGGGTCTGAGCAGTTCTTC. As protein: CASSIRAGSEQFF. This chain links TRBV19 with TRBJ2-1; 7 positions agree with TRBD2. V was pared by 2 bases and J by 9 bases, with 4 bases of the junction left unmatched. This CDR3 contains 13 residues. From germline, CDR1 is LNHDA and CDR2 SQIVND (reference sequence).

The gene calls are TRBV10-3 and TRBJ2-5; no clear D. V was clipped by 8 bases and J by 1 base, with 8 bases between them. Germline V gene data show CDR1 as ENHRY and CDR2 as SYGVKD. CDR3 length: 12 amino acids. The CDR3: CAIGGGQETQYF. CDR3 sequence (DNA): TGTGCCATCGGCGGCGGCCAAGAGACCCAGTACTTC.

The chain couples TRBV29-1 to TRBJ2-1; a possible D gene is TRBD1 (6 bases). CDR1 is SQVTM, CDR2 ANQGSEA, per germline. The CDR3 contains 16 residues. V dropped 4 bases and J dropped 4 bases, with 20 bases sitting between them. CDR3 nucleotide sequence: TGCAGCGTTGGGAAAGGGACATCATTCTTTTACAATGAGCAGTTCTTC. Its translation is CSVGKGTSFFYNEQFF.

This sequence joins TRBV28 and TRBJ2-2; D is uncertain. Germline V gives CDR1 MDHEN, CDR2 SYDVKM. The V gene lost 2 bases and the J gene lost 0 bases, with 16 bases spanning the gap. The CDR3 covers 18 residues. CDR3 region: CASSLIPGSEPNTGELFF. In DNA, the CDR3 is TGTGCCAGCAGTTTAATCCCTGGATCCGAACCGAACACCGGGGAGCTGTTTTTT.

This clone was counted only a few times. The J gene is TRBJ2-2, the V gene TRBV19; tentatively, D is TRBD2 (5 bases). CDR3 length: 16 amino acids. V lost 4 bases and J lost 3, with 15 bases in between. Per germline, CDR1 LNHDA and CDR2 SQIVND (reference sequence). This CDR3 reads CASSTRTLRDTGELFF. CDR3 nucleotide sequence: TGTGCCAGTAGTACCCGAACCCTGAGGGACACCGGGGAGCTGTTTTTT.

The V gene is TRBV5-1, the J gene TRBJ1-2; the match to TRBD1 covers 7 bases. CDR1 is SGHRS, CDR2 YFSETQ, per germline. J was trimmed by 8 bases and V by 4 bases; bases with no gene match: 11. This CDR3 is 14 amino acids long. CDR3 loop: CASSNGQELRGYTF. The CDR3 DNA reads as TGCGCCAGCAGCAACGGACAGGAACTAAGGGGCTACACCTTC.

This chain uses TRBV28 with TRBJ2-5, with D uncertain. The V end was cut by 8 bases, the J end by 5 bases, with 6 bases between. CDR3 length: 10 amino acids. The germline gives CDR1 MDHEN, CDR2 SYDVKM. CDR3 amino acids: CASVGETQYF. The CDR3 region has the DNA TGTGCCAGCGTCGGGGAGACCCAGTACTTC.

This clone was picked up a small number of times. The V gene is TRBV5-1, the J gene TRBJ1-3; D unclear. The CDR3 totals 14 residues. The germline gives CDR1 SGHRS, CDR2 YFSETQ. The V and J ends lost 0 bases and 8 bases respectively, with 12 bases between them. The CDR3 here is CASSLGSAVHTIYF. The CDR3, as DNA: TGCGCCAGCAGCTTGGGCTCGGCGGTGCACACCATATATTTT. Looking up the rest from reference TRBV5-1 and TRBJ1-3 gives the full variable domain: KAGVTQTPRYLIKTRGQQVTLSCSPISGHRSVSWYQQTPGQGLQFLFEYFSETQRNKGNFPGRFSGRQFSNSRSEMNVSTLELGDSALYLCASSLGSAVHTIYFGEGSWLTVV.

Comments on this clone: In the same sample, other DNA sequences code for this CDR3. V usage is TRBV28 and J usage is TRBJ1-3, with D hard to call. The CDR3 length is 13 residues. From germline, CDR1 is MDHEN and CDR2 SYDVKM. Trimming removed 9 bases from V and 8 bases from J, with 17 bases in between. The CDR3 region has the DNA TGTGCCAGTAGCGCCCCGCCGAGGGACACCATATATTTT. This gives the protein CASSAPPRDTIYF.

The chain couples TRBV27 to TRBJ2-5; D gene unclear. Trimming took off 4 bases at V and 4 bases at J, with 10 bases between the two ends. The CDR3 totals 13 residues. Germline lookup yields CDR1 MNHEY and CDR2 SMNVEV (reference sequence). CDR3 bases: TGTGCCAGCAGTTGGTCTGTGGGAGAGACCCAGTACTTC. This codes for CASSWSVGETQYF.

V and J are TRBV4-1 and TRBJ2-6; TRBD1 agrees at 8 bases. The V gene's germline CDR1 is MGHRA and CDR2 YSYEKL. This CDR3 has 19 amino acids. The V and J ends lost 0 bases and 1 base, in that order; junction bases with no gene match: 8. CDR3 protein: CASSQDHEQGASGANVLTF. Here the CDR3 DNA reads TGCGCCAGCAGCCAAGATCATGAGCAGGGGGCGTCTGGGGCCAACGTCCTGACTTTC.